Listed below are T cell receptor beta chains from one sample, sequenced in a study of vaccination effects on CD4 cells after COVID-19. These TCRs are of unknown antigen specificity. The data were produced by immunoSEQ multiplex PCR, yet TCRdb's version contains in-frame clones alone and is incomplete. This sample carries around 28,000 clones, approximately 70% of them seen once, and the ten largest clones take less than 20%. The sequenced sample was CD4+ T cells from PBMCs cultured with SARS-CoV-2 spike peptides, obtained before COVID-19 vaccination. These TCRs come from a human donor who had a prior SARS-CoV-2 infection. The CDR3 runs from the conserved cysteine through the conserved F or W. Each record gives: D gene, V gene, clone size, J gene, CDR3 protein, CDR3 DNA. A D gene is named only where the DNA matches it firmly. Size values are once, few and many counts, or a class for expanded clones, and some rows have none.

>.|TRBV6-5|.|TRBJ2-7
CASILDNMVYEQYF
TGTGCCAGCATTCTGGACAATATGGTATACGAGCAGTACTTC
>.|TRBV18|few|TRBJ1-5
CASSRDSNQPQHF
TGTGCCAGCTCACGGGATAGCAATCAGCCCCAGCATTTT
>TRBD1|TRBV5-1|many|TRBJ1-2
CASTPGTGGTYGYTF
TGCGCCAGCACCCCAGGGACAGGGGGGACCTATGGCTACACCTTC
>.|TRBV5-1|.|TRBJ2-5
CASSFNDQETQYF
TGCGCCAGCAGCTTTAATGACCAAGAGACCCAGTACTTC
>TRBD1|TRBV18|.|TRBJ2-5
CASSPPETGEETQYF
TGTGCCAGCTCACCTCCGGAGACAGGGGAAGAGACCCAGTACTTC
>.|TRBV20-1|.|TRBJ1-4
CSASPQGFNEKLFF
TGCAGTGCTAGTCCGCAGGGGTTCAATGAAAAACTGTTTTTT
>.|TRBV2|.|TRBJ1-1
CASSVFWGNTEAFF
TGTGCCAGCAGTGTGTTTTGGGGGAACACTGAAGCTTTCTTT
>TRBD2|TRBV2|once|TRBJ2-3
CASRREEDTQYF
TGTGCCAGCAGACGGGAGGAAGATACGCAGTATTTT
>.|TRBV30|.|TRBJ1-5
CAWSVLGRNQPQHF
TGTGCCTGGAGTGTATTGGGGCGCAATCAGCCCCAGCATTTT
>.|TRBV5-1|.|TRBJ2-2
CASSPDPIFTGELFF
TGCGCCAGCAGCCCCGATCCGATTTTCACCGGGGAGCTGTTTTTT
>TRBD1|TRBV3-1/TRBV3-2|.|TRBJ2-3
CASSPTGENLQYF
TGTGCCAGCAGCCCGACAGGGGAGAATTTGCAGTATTTT
>.|TRBV5-4|few|TRBJ1-4
CASSSTGIGANEKLFF
TGTGCCAGCAGCTCCACAGGGATCGGGGCTAATGAAAAACTGTTTTTT
>.|TRBV11-2|.|TRBJ1-4
CASSLDGGFNEKLFF
TGTGCCAGCAGCTTAGATGGAGGGTTTAATGAAAAACTGTTTTTT
>.|TRBV30|few|TRBJ1-5
CAWSQGLNSDSNQPQHF
TGTGCCTGGAGTCAAGGGCTAAACAGCGATAGCAATCAGCCCCAGCATTTT
>.|TRBV30|.|TRBJ1-5
CAWSVGIGGSQPQHF
TGTGCCTGGAGTGTAGGTATCGGGGGAAGTCAGCCCCAGCATTTT
>TRBD2|TRBV6-1|.|TRBJ2-7
CASSVAGGDYEQYF
TGTGCCAGCAGTGTAGCGGGAGGGGACTACGAGCAGTACTTC
>.|TRBV6-5|.|TRBJ2-7
CASSPETRFSYEQYF
TGTGCCAGCAGCCCGGAGACGAGATTCTCCTACGAGCAGTACTTC
>TRBD1|TRBV12-3/TRBV12-4|.|TRBJ1-2
CASSSNRGRFRTF
TGTGCCAGCAGTTCGAACAGGGGGCGGTTTAGGACCTTC
>TRBD1|TRBV2|.|TRBJ2-7
CASSEAEWTGVEQYF
TGTGCCAGCAGTGAAGCGGAGTGGACAGGGGTCGAGCAGTACTTC
>TRBD1|TRBV5-1|.|TRBJ1-2
CASSLGWQGVQGYTF
TGCGCCAGCAGCTTGGGTTGGCAGGGGGTTCAAGGCTACACCTTC
>TRBD2|TRBV5-1|.|TRBJ2-1
CASSLGLAGLGEQFF
TGCGCCAGCAGCTTGGGACTAGCGGGACTCGGTGAGCAGTTCTTC
>.|TRBV19|.|TRBJ1-2
CASRSTGRAYGYTF
TGTGCCAGTAGGTCCACAGGGCGGGCCTATGGCTACACCTTC
>.|TRBV19|.|TRBJ2-3
CASSISRGTDTQYF
TGTGCCAGTAGTATCTCCCGGGGGACAGATACGCAGTATTTT
>TRBD2|TRBV29-1|.|TRBJ2-5
CSGLAGGETQYF
TGCAGCGGGCTAGCGGGAGGAGAGACCCAGTACTTC
>TRBD1|TRBV28|.|TRBJ1-6
CASSSTRTGRNSPLHF
TGTGCCAGCAGTTCCACAAGGACAGGGCGTAATTCACCCCTCCACTTT
>TRBD1|TRBV2|.|TRBJ1-2
CASSVAQGFSGYTF
TGTGCCAGCAGTGTAGCACAGGGGTTTTCTGGCTACACCTTC
>.|TRBV7-2|.|TRBJ1-1
CASSFTGGNTEAFF
TGTGCCAGCAGCTTTACGGGGGGGAACACTGAAGCTTTCTTT
>.|TRBV7-2|once|TRBJ2-7
CASSPSGYEQYF
TGTGCCAGCAGCCCCTCCGGCTACGAGCAGTACTTC
>TRBD1|TRBV24-1|.|TRBJ2-5
CATNPGQGRETQYF
TGTGCCACCAACCCGGGACAGGGTCGAGAGACCCAGTACTTC
>.|TRBV30|.|TRBJ1-1
CAWSPGPNTEAFF
TGTGCCTGGAGTCCCGGCCCGAACACTGAAGCTTTCTTT
>TRBD2|TRBV6-5|once|TRBJ2-1
CASSPGLAANNEQFF
TGTGCCAGCAGCCCCGGACTAGCGGCTAACAATGAGCAGTTCTTC
>.|TRBV28|.|TRBJ1-3
CASSFTSYGGTIYF
TGTGCCAGCAGTTTTACCTCTTACGGGGGCACCATATATTTT
>.|TRBV5-1|few|TRBJ2-5
CASRRQLVDETQYF
TGCGCCAGCAGAAGACAACTAGTCGACGAGACCCAGTACTTC
>.|TRBV4-1|.|TRBJ2-1
CASSQGPLAGRDAYNEQFF
TGCGCCAGCAGCCAAGGCCCCTTAGCCGGGAGAGACGCCTACAATGAGCAGTTCTTC
>TRBD1|TRBV4-1|few|TRBJ2-3
CASSQQAGTGGDTQYF
TGCGCCAGCAGCCAACAGGCAGGGACAGGAGGTGATACGCAGTATTTT
>TRBD1|TRBV2|once|TRBJ1-1
CASTGQGRYTEAFF
TGTGCCAGCACCGGACAGGGGAGGTACACTGAAGCTTTCTTT